These 15 T cell receptor beta chains originate from one sample sequenced in a study of monozygotic twins with cystic fibrosis. Assay used: immunoSEQ multiplex PCR; TCRdb lists only in-frame clones, some missing. The sample lists roughly 23,000 clones, just under 90% seen once, with 1% to 1.5% in the top ten. Sequences were obtained from blood. These receptor sequences come from a woman aged 25 to 39 with cystic fibrosis.

This clone was found a few times. The chain recombines TRBV6-5 with TRBJ2-2; 12 positions match TRBD1. Germline-derived CDR1 and CDR2 are MNHEY and SVGAGI. V shed 11 bases and J 4 bases; nucleotides not matched to a gene: 5. This CDR3 spans 14 amino acids. CDR3 coding DNA: TGTGCCTGTGGGGACAGGGGGCTCACCGGGGAGCTGTTTTTT. Its translation: CACGDRGLTGELFF.

The chain joins TRBV5-5 to TRBJ2-7; D is unclear. Trimming cost V 2 bases and J 5 bases, with 11 bases left between them. The CDR3 spans 13 residues. CDR1 SGHKS and CDR2 YYEKEE come from the germline V gene (reference sequence). DNA for the CDR3: TGTGCCAGCAGCTTCGGTATGAATGACGAGCAGTACTTC. This sequence encodes CASSFGMNDEQYF.

V and J are TRBV2 and TRBJ1-5; 8 bases are shared with TRBD1. J lost 6 bases, V lost 2 bases, and 6 bases had no gene match. Germline CDR1 reads SNHLY; CDR2 reads FYNNEI. The length of the CDR3 is 15 residues. This CDR3 reads CASSETGGISQPQHF. The CDR3 region has the DNA TGTGCCAGCAGTGAAACAGGGGGGATTAGTCAGCCCCAGCATTTT.

This chain links TRBV6-5 with TRBJ2-5; no clear D gene. Germline loops: CDR1 MNHEY, CDR2 SVGAGI. Trimming took off 6 bases at V and 9 bases at J, with 14 bases between the two ends. The length of the CDR3 is 12 residues. In DNA, the CDR3 is TGTGCCAGCAGCCCTGGATCTTGGGCCCAGTACTTC. It yields the protein CASSPGSWAQYF.

This chain connects TRBV21-1 to TRBJ1-2. TRBV21-1 is a documented pseudogene. The length of the CDR3 is 15 residues. The CDR3 protein is CASSKGPLANYGYTF. The CDR3 region has the DNA TGTGCCAGCAGCAAAGGACCTCTTGCTAACTATGGCTACACCTTC.

The chain carries TRBV30 and TRBJ2-3; 12 bases fit TRBD2. The junction had 5 bases not matched to a gene; V was cut back by 5 bases and J by 8 bases. The CDR3 extends over 13 amino acids. Germline lookup yields CDR1 GTSNPN and CDR2 SVGIG (reference sequence). CDR3 sequence: CAWSSGGASTQYF. In DNA form, the CDR3 reads TGTGCCTGGTCTAGCGGGGGGGCCAGTACGCAGTATTTT.

This chain joins TRBV18 and TRBJ1-5; D remains ambiguous. V dropped 6 bases and J dropped 3 bases, with 9 bases sitting between them. The V gene's germline CDR1 is KGHSH and CDR2 LQKENI. This CDR3 contains 13 residues. The CDR3 nucleotides are TGTGCCAGCTCGGGCGGGTACAATCAGCCCCAGCATTTT. Protein: CASSGGYNQPQHF.

The rearrangement links TRBV2 to TRBJ2-7, with D possibly being TRBD1 (6 bases). Per germline, CDR1 SNHLY and CDR2 FYNNEI. CDR3 length equals 12 residues. The germline V and J ends were trimmed by 6 bases and 2 bases, with 8 bases remaining between them. DNA of the CDR3: TGTGCCAGCAGACAGGGACCCTACGAGCAGTACTTC. Amino acid sequence: CASRQGPYEQYF.

The chain employs TRBV30 and TRBJ1-6, with 9 bases matching TRBD1. V shed 2 bases, J shed 7 bases, and the junction held 6 bases outside the gene matches. The germline V gene encodes CDR1 GTSNPN and CDR2 SVGIG (reference sequence). The CDR3 spans 15 residues. The CDR3 here is CAWSRDRVGNSPLHF. Here the CDR3 DNA reads TGTGCCTGGAGTAGGGACAGGGTAGGGAATTCACCCCTCCACTTT.

The gene calls are TRBV30 and TRBJ1-2; no clear D gene. Looked up from germline, CDR1 is GTSNPN and CDR2 is SVGIG (reference sequence). This CDR3 is built from 12 residues. V was pared by 0 bases and J by 4 bases, with 6 bases between. The CDR3 protein is CAWSVTSYGYTF. CDR3 sequence (DNA): TGTGCCTGGAGTGTAACCAGCTATGGCTACACCTTC.

The chain uses TRBV4-1 and TRBJ2-2; D uncertain. Trimming stripped 4 bases from V and 3 bases from J, with 6 bases between. Germline V gene data show CDR1 as MGHRA and CDR2 as YSYEKL. This CDR3 contains 13 residues. The CDR3 sequence: CASSRQYTGELFF. The DNA of the CDR3 is TGCGCCAGCAGCCGGCAGTACACCGGGGAGCTGTTTTTT.

The chain is built from TRBV29-1 and TRBJ2-5, with D perhaps matching TRBD1 or TRBD2 (5 bases each). Germline V gene lookup returns CDR1 SQVTM and CDR2 ANQGSEA. V was cut by 5 bases and J by 7 bases, with 11 bases left in between. The CDR3 runs to 11 residues. The CDR3 region has the DNA TGCAGCGTTCCCGGGACCCGGACCCAGTACTTC. Its translation is CSVPGTRTQYF.

V usage is TRBV5-6 and J usage is TRBJ1-2; perhaps TRBD1 as D (6 bases). CDR1 and CDR2 (germline): SGHDT, YYEEEE. The CDR3 has 16 amino acids. V was pared by 1 base and J by 6 bases, with 19 bases between. CDR3 loop: CASSLKPTGSENGYTF. The CDR3 DNA reads TGTGCCAGCAGCTTGAAACCCACAGGGAGCGAGAATGGCTACACCTTC.

The J gene is TRBJ2-1, the V gene TRBV30, with 8 bases lining up with TRBD2. The J segment lost 9 bases and the V segment lost 1 base, leaving 8 bases of the junction unmatched. The CDR3 runs to 14 residues. From germline, CDR1 is GTSNPN and CDR2 SVGIG (reference sequence). CDR3 coding DNA: TGTGCCTGGAGTGGTTCCGGGGGGGCAAGTGAGCAGTTCTTC. Translating it yields CAWSGSGGASEQFF.

The chain links TRBV5-1 to TRBJ2-5; 8 positions agree with TRBD2. The germline V gene has CDR1 SGHRS and CDR2 YFSETQ. The CDR3 loop spans 15 amino acids. V lost 4 bases, J lost 9 bases, and 14 bases stayed unmatched. CDR3 residues: CASSQHRGGVEAQYF. In nucleotides, the CDR3 is TGCGCCAGCAGCCAACACCGGGGGGGAGTCGAGGCCCAGTACTTC.